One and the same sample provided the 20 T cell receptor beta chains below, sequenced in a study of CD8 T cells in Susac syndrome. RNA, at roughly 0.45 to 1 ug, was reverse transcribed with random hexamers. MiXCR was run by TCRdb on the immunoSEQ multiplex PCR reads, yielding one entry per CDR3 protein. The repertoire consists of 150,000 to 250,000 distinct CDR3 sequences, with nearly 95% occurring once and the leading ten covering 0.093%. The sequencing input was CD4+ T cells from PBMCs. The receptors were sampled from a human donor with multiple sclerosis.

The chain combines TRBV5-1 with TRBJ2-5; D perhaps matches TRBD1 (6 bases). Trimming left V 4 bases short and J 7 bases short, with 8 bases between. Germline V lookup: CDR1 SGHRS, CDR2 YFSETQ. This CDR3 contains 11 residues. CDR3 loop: CASSVQGTQYF. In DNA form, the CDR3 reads TGCGCCAGCAGCGTACAGGGGACCCAGTACTTC.

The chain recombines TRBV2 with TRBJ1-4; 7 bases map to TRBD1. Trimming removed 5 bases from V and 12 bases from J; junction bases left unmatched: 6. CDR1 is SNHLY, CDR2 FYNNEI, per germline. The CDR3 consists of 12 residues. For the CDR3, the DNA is TGTGCCAGCAGTTCCACAGGGGACGAACTGTTTTTT. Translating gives CASSSTGDELFF.

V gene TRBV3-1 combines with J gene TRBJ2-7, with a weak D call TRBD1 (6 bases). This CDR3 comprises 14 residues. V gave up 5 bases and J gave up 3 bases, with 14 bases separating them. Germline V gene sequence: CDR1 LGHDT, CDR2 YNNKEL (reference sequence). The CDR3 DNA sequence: TGTGCCAGCAGCTTACAGGGTAGGAGCTACGAGCAGTACTTC. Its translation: CASSLQGRSYEQYF.

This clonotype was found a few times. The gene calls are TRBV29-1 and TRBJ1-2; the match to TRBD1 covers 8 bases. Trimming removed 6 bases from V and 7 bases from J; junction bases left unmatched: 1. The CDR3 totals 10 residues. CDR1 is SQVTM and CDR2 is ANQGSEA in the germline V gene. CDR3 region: CSVGQGGYTF. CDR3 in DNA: TGCAGCGTCGGACAGGGTGGCTACACCTTC. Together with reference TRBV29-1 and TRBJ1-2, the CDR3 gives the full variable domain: SAVISQKPSRDICQRGTSLTIQCQVDSQVTMMFWYRQQPGQSLTLIATANQGSEATYESGFVIDKFPISRPNLTFSTLTVSNMSPEDSSIYLCSVGQGGYTFGSGTRLTVV.

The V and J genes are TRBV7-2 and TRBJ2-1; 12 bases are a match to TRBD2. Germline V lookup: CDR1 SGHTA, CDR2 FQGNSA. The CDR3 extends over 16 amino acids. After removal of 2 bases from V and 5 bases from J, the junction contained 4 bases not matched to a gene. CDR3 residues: CASSLRLAGEHNEQFF. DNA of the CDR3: TGTGCCAGCAGCTTACGACTAGCGGGGGAACACAATGAGCAGTTCTTC. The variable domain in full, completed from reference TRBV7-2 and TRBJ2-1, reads GAGVSQSPSNKVTEKGKDVELRCDPISGHTALYWYRQSLGQGLEFLIYFQGNSAPDKSGLPSDRFSAERTGGSVSTLTIQRTQQEDSAVYLCASSLRLAGEHNEQFFGPGTRLTVL.

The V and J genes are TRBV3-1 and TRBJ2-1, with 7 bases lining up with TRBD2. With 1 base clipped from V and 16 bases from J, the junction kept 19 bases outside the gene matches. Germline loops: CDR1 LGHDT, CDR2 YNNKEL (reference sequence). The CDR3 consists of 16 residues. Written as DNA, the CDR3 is TGTGCCAGCAGCCAAGCTCTGATGATGGGAGGGCCCTCGGTTTTCTTC. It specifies CASSQALMMGGPSVFF.

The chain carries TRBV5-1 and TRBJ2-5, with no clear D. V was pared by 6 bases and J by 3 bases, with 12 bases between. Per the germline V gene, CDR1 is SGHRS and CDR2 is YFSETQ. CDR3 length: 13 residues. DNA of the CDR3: TGCGCCAGCAACCGTGGGCTCGAAGAGACCCAGTACTTC. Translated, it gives CASNRGLEETQYF.

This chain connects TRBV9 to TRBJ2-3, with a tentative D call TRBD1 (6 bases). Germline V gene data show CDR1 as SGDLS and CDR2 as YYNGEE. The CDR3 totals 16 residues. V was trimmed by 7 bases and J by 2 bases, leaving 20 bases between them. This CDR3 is CASRGGGDPFTDTQYF. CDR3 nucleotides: TGTGCCAGCCGAGGGGGTGGAGACCCTTTCACAGATACGCAGTATTTT.

CDR3: CASSPRNWGAGELFF. The CDR3 coding sequence is TGTGCCAGCTCACCGAGGAATTGGGGCGCCGGGGAGCTGTTTTTT. The V and J genes are TRBV18 and TRBJ2-2; D is possibly TRBD1 (5 bases). Germline V gene sequence: CDR1 KGHSH, CDR2 LQKENI. The CDR3 sequence is 15 residues long. V gave up 3 bases and J gave up 6 bases, with 14 bases separating them.

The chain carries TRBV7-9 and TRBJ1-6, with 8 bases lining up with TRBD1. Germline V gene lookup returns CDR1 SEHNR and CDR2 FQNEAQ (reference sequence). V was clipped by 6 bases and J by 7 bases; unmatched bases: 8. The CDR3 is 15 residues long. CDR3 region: CASSTGQGGNSPLHF. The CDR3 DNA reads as TGTGCCAGCAGTACCGGACAGGGTGGCAATTCACCCCTCCACTTT.

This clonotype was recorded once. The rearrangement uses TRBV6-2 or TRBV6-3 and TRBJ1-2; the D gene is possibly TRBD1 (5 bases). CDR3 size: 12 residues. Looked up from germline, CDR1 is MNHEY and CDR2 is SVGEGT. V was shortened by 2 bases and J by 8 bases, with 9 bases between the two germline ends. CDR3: CASSYPRAGYTF. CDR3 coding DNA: TGTGCCAGCAGTTACCCCAGGGCCGGCTACACCTTC.

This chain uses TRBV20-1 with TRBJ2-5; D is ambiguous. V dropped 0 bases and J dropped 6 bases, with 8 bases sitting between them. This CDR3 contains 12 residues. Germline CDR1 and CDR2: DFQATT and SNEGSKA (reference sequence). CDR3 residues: CSAREGIQTQYF. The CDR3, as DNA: TGCAGTGCTAGAGAGGGCATCCAGACCCAGTACTTC.

CDR3 nucleotides: TGCAGCGTTGCCCAAGCGGCCCTCACAGATACGCAGTATTTT. Its protein is CSVAQAALTDTQYF. The chain links TRBV29-1 to TRBJ2-3; the D gene is possibly TRBD2 (5 bases). Germline CDR1 is SQVTM and CDR2 is ANQGSEA. The CDR3 sequence is 14 residues long. With 4 bases removed from V and 2 bases from J, the gap between germline ends came to 13 bases.

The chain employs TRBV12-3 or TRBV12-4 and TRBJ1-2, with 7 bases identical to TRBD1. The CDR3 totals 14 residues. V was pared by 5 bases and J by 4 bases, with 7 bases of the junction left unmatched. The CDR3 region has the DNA TGTGCCAGCAGTCGGACAGGTGATGTCTATGGCTACACCTTC. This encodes CASSRTGDVYGYTF.

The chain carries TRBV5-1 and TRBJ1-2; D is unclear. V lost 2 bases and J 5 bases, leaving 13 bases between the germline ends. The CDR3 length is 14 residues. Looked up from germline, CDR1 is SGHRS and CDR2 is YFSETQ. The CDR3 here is CASSFEPSEYGYTF. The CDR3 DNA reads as TGCGCCAGCAGCTTCGAGCCGAGCGAATATGGCTACACCTTC.

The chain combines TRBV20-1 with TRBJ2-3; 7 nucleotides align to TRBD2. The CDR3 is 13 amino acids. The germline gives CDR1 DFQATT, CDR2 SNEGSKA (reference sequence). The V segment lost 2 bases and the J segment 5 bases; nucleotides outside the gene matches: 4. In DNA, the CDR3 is TGCAGTGCTAGATATTCGGGGGGAGATACGCAGTATTTT. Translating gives CSARYSGGDTQYF.

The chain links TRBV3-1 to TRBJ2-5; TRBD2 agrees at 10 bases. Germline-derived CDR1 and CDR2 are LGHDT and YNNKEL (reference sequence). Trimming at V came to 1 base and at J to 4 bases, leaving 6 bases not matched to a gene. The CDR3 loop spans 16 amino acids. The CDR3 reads CASSQGLAGVVETQYF. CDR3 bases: TGTGCCAGCAGCCAAGGGCTAGCGGGAGTGGTAGAGACCCAGTACTTC.

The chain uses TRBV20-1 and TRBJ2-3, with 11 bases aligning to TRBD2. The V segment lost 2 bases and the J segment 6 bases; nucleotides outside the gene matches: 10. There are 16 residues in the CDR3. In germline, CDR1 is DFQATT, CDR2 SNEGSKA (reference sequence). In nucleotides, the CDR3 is TGCAGTGCTAGACTGGGACTAGCGGTCGTCGGGGATACGCAGTATTTT. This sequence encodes CSARLGLAVVGDTQYF.

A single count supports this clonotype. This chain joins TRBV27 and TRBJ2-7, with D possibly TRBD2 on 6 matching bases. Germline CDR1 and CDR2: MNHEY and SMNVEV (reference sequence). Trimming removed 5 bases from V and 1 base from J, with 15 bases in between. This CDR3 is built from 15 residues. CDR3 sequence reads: CASSQTGARSYEQYF. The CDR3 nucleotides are TGTGCCAGCAGTCAAACGGGAGCACGATCCTACGAGCAGTACTTC.

The chain's CDR3 is CASSNSATGTYGYTF. CDR3 sequence (DNA): TGTGCCAGCAGTAATAGCGCGACAGGGACCTATGGCTACACCTTC. The gene calls are TRBV12-3 or TRBV12-4 and TRBJ1-2, with 7 positions matching TRBD1. The CDR3 totals 15 residues. Trimming cost V 5 bases and J 4 bases; bases outside gene matches: 10.